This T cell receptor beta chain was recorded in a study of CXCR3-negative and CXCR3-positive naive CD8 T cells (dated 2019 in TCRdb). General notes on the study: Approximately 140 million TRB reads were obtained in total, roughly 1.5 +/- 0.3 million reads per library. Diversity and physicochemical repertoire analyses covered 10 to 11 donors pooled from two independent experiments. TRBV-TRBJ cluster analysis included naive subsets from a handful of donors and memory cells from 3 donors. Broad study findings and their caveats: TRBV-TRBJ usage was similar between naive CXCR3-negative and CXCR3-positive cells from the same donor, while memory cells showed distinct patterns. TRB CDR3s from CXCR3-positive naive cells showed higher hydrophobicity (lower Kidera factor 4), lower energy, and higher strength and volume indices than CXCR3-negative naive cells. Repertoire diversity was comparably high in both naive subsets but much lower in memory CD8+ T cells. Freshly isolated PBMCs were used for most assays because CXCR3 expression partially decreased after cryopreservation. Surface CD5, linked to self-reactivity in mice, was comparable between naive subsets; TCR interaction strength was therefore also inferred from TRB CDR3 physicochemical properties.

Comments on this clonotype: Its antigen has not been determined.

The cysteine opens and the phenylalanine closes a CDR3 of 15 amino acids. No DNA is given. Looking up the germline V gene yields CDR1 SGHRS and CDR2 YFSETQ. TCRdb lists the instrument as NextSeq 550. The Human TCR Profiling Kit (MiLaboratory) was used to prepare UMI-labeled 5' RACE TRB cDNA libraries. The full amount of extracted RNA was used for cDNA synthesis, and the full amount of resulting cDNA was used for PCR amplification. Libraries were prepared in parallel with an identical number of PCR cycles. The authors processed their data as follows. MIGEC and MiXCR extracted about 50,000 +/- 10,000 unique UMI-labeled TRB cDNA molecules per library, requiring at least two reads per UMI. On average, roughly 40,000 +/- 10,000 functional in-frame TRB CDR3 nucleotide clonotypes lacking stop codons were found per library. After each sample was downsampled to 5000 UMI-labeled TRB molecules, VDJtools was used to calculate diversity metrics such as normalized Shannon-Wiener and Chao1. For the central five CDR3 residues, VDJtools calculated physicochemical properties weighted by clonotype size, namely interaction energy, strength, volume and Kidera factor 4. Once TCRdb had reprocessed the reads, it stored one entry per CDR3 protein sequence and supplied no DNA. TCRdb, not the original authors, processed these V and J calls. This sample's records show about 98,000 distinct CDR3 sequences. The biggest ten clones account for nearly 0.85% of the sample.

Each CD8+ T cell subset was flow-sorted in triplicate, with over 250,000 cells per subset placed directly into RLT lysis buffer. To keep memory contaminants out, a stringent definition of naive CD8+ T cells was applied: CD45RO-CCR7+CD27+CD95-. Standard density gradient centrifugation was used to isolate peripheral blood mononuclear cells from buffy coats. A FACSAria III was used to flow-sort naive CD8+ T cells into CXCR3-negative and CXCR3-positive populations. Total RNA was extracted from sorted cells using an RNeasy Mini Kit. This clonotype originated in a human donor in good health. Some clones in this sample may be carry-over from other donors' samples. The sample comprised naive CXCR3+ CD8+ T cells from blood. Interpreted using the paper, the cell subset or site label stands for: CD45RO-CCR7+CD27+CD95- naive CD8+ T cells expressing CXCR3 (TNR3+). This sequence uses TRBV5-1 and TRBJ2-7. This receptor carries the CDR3 CASSLEVTGIDEQYF. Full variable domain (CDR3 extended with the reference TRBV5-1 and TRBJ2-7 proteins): KAGVTQTPRYLIKTRGQQVTLSCSPISGHRSVSWYQQTPGQGLQFLFEYFSETQRNKGNFPGRFSGRQFSNSRSEMNVSTLELGDSALYLCASSLEVTGIDEQYFGPGTRLTVT.